This T cell receptor (beta chain) appears in the sequencing data of a study of shared clonotypes between healthy human individuals. The method was immunoSEQ multiplex PCR; TCRdb's version includes in-frame clones alone and lacks a portion of them. In the table there are fewer than 1 million clones, 90% to 97% of which are singletons. V shed 3 bases, J shed 3 bases, and the junction held 5 bases outside the gene matches. This CDR3 region has 15 residues. In germline, CDR1 is SGDLS, CDR2 YYNGEE. CD45RO-negative cells were positively selected for CCR7, leaving out terminally differentiated effector memory CD45RA+ cells.

The clonotype comes from a young man in good health. The chain couples TRBV9 to TRBJ2-2; 7 nucleotides match TRBD2. Sequenced: naive CD8+ T cells sorted from blood. CDR3 sequence (DNA): TGTGCCAGCAGCGAAGTTACTAGCGACACCGGGGAGCTGTTTTTT. Translating it yields CASSEVTSDTGELFF.